This TCR beta chain was retrieved from a study of identical twins (TCRdb year 2016). In terms of the full investigation: TCR alpha and beta repertoires from monozygotic twins, unrelated adults of various ages and cord blood were deep-sequenced to test whether fetal clonotypes persist. To rule out contamination, the twin experiments were replicated at different times with different library preparation protocols.

This clonotype has ten or more counts. Its antigen target is currently unknown. Per-base qualities were not stored, and no clone one base away is much larger. To prepare the library, 5' RACE was applied. The sequencing machine was an Illumina HiSeq 2000. A universal primer binding site was added through template switching, and the final cDNA carried a unique molecular identifier so that TCR cDNA molecules could be counted accurately. Specific primers in the conserved constant-segment region were used to synthesize first-strand cDNA for TCR alpha and beta chains. To control for contamination, every cDNA library was double barcoded, receiving both a SMART-Mk sample barcode and Illumina barcodes. TruSeq adapter sequences and Illumina sample barcodes were added in two successive PCR steps. TCR alpha and beta cDNA libraries were sequenced on the Illumina HiSeq platform with custom primers. Processing in the source paper ran as follows. Unique molecular identifiers were extracted from raw reads with MiGEC, and CDR3 positions were determined with MiXCR. Recombination models were inferred per individual with the repgenHMM and IGoR tools using an EM algorithm. Shared clonotype analysis was performed with the tcR package in R, normalizing sharing by the product of cloneset sizes. To study raw recombination free of thymic and clonal selection effects, out-of-frame nonproductive sequences were analyzed. TCRdb trimmed public reads at Q25 via fastp, called clones via MiXCR and kept in-frame beta chains. Under each unique CDR3 protein, matching rows form one entry showing the most common genes and DNA. These V and J calls are TCRdb output, not the study's own analysis. This sample gives 240,000 or so distinct CDR3 sequences in total; 7% of them show up just once. 3.5% to 4% of the sample rests with the top ten.

In the germline V gene, CDR1 corresponds to SQVTM and CDR2 to ANQGSEA. There are 14 amino acids in the CDR3, from cysteine to phenylalanine inclusive. Only the CDR3 part of the read is kept: 42 bases, read in frame from the first base. The V end loses 6 bases and the J end loses 4 bases, and a stretch of 17 bases separates them. Beyond this particular receptor, the publication reports: Invariant T cells such as MAIT and iNKT could partly confound zero-insertion analyses, though diverse VJ usage argued against this for most clonotypes. Because the same donors could not be followed over many years, the conclusions depended on cross-sectional statistical analysis. Abundant cord blood beta clonotypes carried fewer insertions; young adult naive repertoires showed a weaker similar trend, while memory repertoires showed none. Compared with coincidental sharing between unrelated individuals, an excess of low generation-probability sequences was observed among out-of-frame TCR alpha sequences shared between twins. Excess twin sharing in beta out-of-frame sequences was weaker because fewer shared sequences lowered the signal-to-noise ratio. In monozygotic twins, recombination models systematically underestimated out-of-frame TCR alpha sharing, but the models matched the sharing seen between unrelated individuals.

Every donor was a healthy Caucasian. Three pairs of female monozygotic twins, all aged about 18 to 30 years, made up the twin cohort. Using Miltenyi CD45RO+ enrichment and human naive T-cell isolation kits, memory (CD45RO+) and naive T cells were isolated from PBMC. The same sample was also used in a study of yellow fever vaccine responses in identical twins. Looking at the second paper: The authors reported that the T cell response to vaccination in identical twins appeared partly convergent and partly personalized. The study precisely tracked vaccine-responding T cell clones in identical twins.

This sequence was found in a woman in her late teens or twenties in good health. The source material was memory (CD45RO+) T cells sorted from blood. What this sample's cell subset or site label stands for: CD45RO+ enriched T cells. The rearranged chain carries TRBV29-1 and TRBJ2-3; the D element could tentatively be TRBD1 or TRBD2, as 7 bases agree for each. The CDR3 protein sequence reads: CSVQPGGAADTQYF. The DNA reads as follows: TGCAGCGTGCAACCAGGGGGGGCGGCAGATACGCAGTATTTT.